The next 3 T cell receptor beta chains were all read from a single sample in a study of breast tumors, draining lymph nodes, adjacent tissues. Samples came from axillary lymph nodes draining the breast cancer. TCRdb analysed the multiplex PCR reads with MiXCR anew, one entry per CDR3 protein. The profile shows about 130,000 distinct CDR3 sequences, roughly 20% of them singletons. The specimen was axillary lymph node tissue. The receptors were gathered from a female donor with breast cancer. Some clones in this sample may be carry-over from other donors' samples.

This chain connects TRBV5-1 to TRBJ2-5; D uncertain. Trimming took 0 bases from V and 7 from J, leaving 19 bases between them. Germline CDR1 SGHRS, CDR2 YFSETQ. The CDR3 consists of 16 residues. The CDR3 loop reads CASSLEVTLVAGTQYF. The CDR3 nucleotides read TGCGCCAGCAGCTTGGAGGTGACCCTTGTTGCTGGGACCCAGTACTTC.

The J gene is TRBJ1-4, the V gene TRBV5-1; no definite D call. CDR3 length equals 13 residues. The V end was cut by 6 bases, the J end by 10 bases, with 16 bases between. The germline V gene has CDR1 SGHRS and CDR2 YFSETQ. The CDR3 loop reads CASNQDQGVKLFF. CDR3 nucleotide sequence: TGCGCCAGCAACCAGGACCAAGGTGTAAAACTGTTTTTT.

V gene TRBV28 combines with J gene TRBJ1-4; TRBD1 is a possible D gene (6 bases). The CDR3 is 13 residues long. Germline V CDR1 and CDR2: MDHEN, SYDVKM. The V gene lost 4 bases and the J gene lost 6 bases, with 9 bases spanning the gap. This chain's CDR3 is CASSWAGDEKLFF. The CDR3 DNA is TGTGCCAGCAGTTGGGCAGGGGATGAAAAACTGTTTTTT. The entire variable domain, with the rest obtained from reference TRBV28 and TRBJ1-4, is as follows: DVKVTQSSRYLVKRTGEKVFLECVQDMDHENMFWYRQDPGLGLRLIYFSYDVKMKEKGDIPEGYSVSREKKERFSLILESASTNQTSMYLCASSWAGDEKLFFGSGTQLSVL.